These 23 T cell receptor beta chains were all obtained from the same sample, sequenced in a study of T and B cells in COVID-19 patients. Blood genomic DNA input for TRB amplification was roughly 250-550 ng. TRB rearrangements were amplified by multiplex PCR with BIOMED2 TRB-A/B primers. From the multiplex PCR reads, TCRdb called clonotypes with MiXCR, one entry per CDR3 protein. The repertoire holds thousands of distinct CDR3 sequences, with approximately 25% as singletons. The sequencing sample was made of blood. Receptors were obtained from a human donor with active COVID-19.

By proportion, this clonotype is medium-sized. The rearrangement uses TRBV27 and TRBJ2-3; D is perhaps TRBD1 (6 bases). The CDR3 has 15 amino acids. Germline CDR1 is MNHEY and CDR2 is SMNVEV (reference sequence). The germline V and J ends were trimmed by 5 bases and 3 bases, with 15 bases remaining between them. The CDR3 DNA reads as TGTGCCAGCAGTGGCCGTGGGGGCTGGACAGATACGCAGTATTTT. Encoded protein: CASSGRGGWTDTQYF.

The V and J genes are TRBV6-6 and TRBJ2-4, with TRBD1 matching over 11 bases. The CDR3 length is 13 residues. With 5 bases clipped from V and 9 bases from J, the junction kept 3 bases outside the gene matches. Germline V gene lookup returns CDR1 MNHNY and CDR2 SVGAGI (reference sequence). DNA for the CDR3: TGTGCCAGCAGTACCGGGACAGGGGGCATTCAGTACTTC. It is translated as CASSTGTGGIQYF.

A single count supports this clonotype. V is TRBV4-2 and J is TRBJ2-5; 9 nucleotides line up with TRBD2. There are 15 residues in the CDR3. The trim removed 0 bases at V and 4 bases at J, leaving 3 bases unmatched. Germline V lookup: CDR1 LGHNA, CDR2 YNFKEQ. CDR3 loop: CASSQEKREVETQYF. The CDR3 bases are TGTGCCAGCAGCCAAGAGAAGCGGGAGGTAGAGACCCAGTACTTC.

This clonotype was observed a handful of times. CDR3 in amino acids: CASSAHEKLFF. CDR3 sequence (DNA): TGTGCCAGCAGTGCCCATGAAAAACTGTTTTTT. The chain joins TRBV12-3 or TRBV12-4 to TRBJ1-4, with D unresolved. This CDR3 is 11 amino acids long. V lost 5 bases and J 6 bases, leaving 4 bases between the germline ends.

This chain joins TRBV29-1 and TRBJ2-7; TRBD2 matches at 10 bases. The V gene's germline CDR1 is SQVTM and CDR2 ANQGSEA. This CDR3 spans 13 amino acids. The trim removed 5 bases at V and 3 bases at J, leaving 4 bases unmatched. The CDR3 loop reads CSVRLAGVYEQYF. The CDR3 DNA reads TGCAGCGTTCGCCTAGCGGGAGTCTACGAGCAGTACTTC.

This chain joins TRBV10-2 and TRBJ2-7; 9 bases agree with TRBD1. The CDR3 has 14 residues. CDR1 is WSHSY, CDR2 SAAADI, per germline. Trimming took 9 bases from V and 3 from J; bases not matched to a gene: 9. CDR3 sequence (DNA): TGCGCCAGTACCCTAGGACAGGGGTTCTACGAGCAGTACTTC. Its translation is CASTLGQGFYEQYF.

Comments on this clonotype: This may arise from a read error, as a much more abundant clone is one base away. The chain is built from TRBV5-6 and TRBJ2-1; TRBD1 aligns across 10 bases. This CDR3 comprises 15 residues. Trimming removed 4 bases from V and 4 bases from J; junction bases left unmatched: 5. Germline loops: CDR1 SGHDT, CDR2 YYEEEE. The CDR3: CASSRSGQGYNEQFF. The DNA for the CDR3 is TGTGCCAGCAGCCGATCGGGACAGGGGTACAATGAGCAGTTCTTC.

This clonotype has just a few counts. This chain links TRBV13 with TRBJ2-7, with D possibly matching TRBD2 (7 bases). The CDR3 totals 15 residues. CDR1 is PRHDT, CDR2 FYEKMQ, per germline (reference sequence). With 5 bases removed from V and 7 bases from J, the gap between germline ends came to 21 bases. The CDR3 loop is CASSRPRGGAMEQYF. The CDR3 nucleotides read TGTGCCAGCAGCCGGCCCCGAGGGGGGGCGATGGAGCAGTACTTC.

By sample fraction, this clonotype is medium-sized. V is TRBV6-2 or TRBV6-3 and J is TRBJ2-7; TRBD2 matches at 11 bases. The trim removed 7 bases at V and 4 bases at J, leaving 15 bases unmatched. The CDR3 length is 17 residues. CDR1 and CDR2 (germline): MNHEY, SVGEGT. DNA of the CDR3: TGTGCCAGCACGAAGGGGAAGGGACTAGCGGACCCATACGAGCAGTACTTC. As protein: CASTKGKGLADPYEQYF.

In its sample, this clonotype was seen a few times. This chain uses TRBV6-5 with TRBJ1-1, with D possibly being TRBD1 (5 bases). V lost 1 base and J lost 5, with 8 bases in between. Germline V gene data show CDR1 as MNHEY and CDR2 as SVGAGI. CDR3 length equals 13 residues. The CDR3 protein is CASSYLGGTEAFF. The CDR3 coding sequence is TGTGCCAGCAGTTACTTGGGGGGGACTGAAGCTTTCTTT.

The V gene is TRBV5-1, the J gene TRBJ1-1; no reliable D call. This CDR3 comprises 12 residues. Germline V gene lookup returns CDR1 SGHRS and CDR2 YFSETQ. V dropped 0 bases and J dropped 11 bases, with 11 bases sitting between them. In DNA, the CDR3 is TGCGCCAGCAGCTTGGAGTTGGGGTTGGCTTTCTTT. The encoded protein is CASSLELGLAFF.

This clonotype was seen only a few times. The V call is TRBV6-2 or TRBV6-3, the J call TRBJ1-1, with D possibly matching TRBD1 (5 bases). The CDR3 length is 13 residues. V was pared by 2 bases and J by 4 bases, with 8 bases between. The germline V gene has CDR1 MNHEY and CDR2 SVGEGT. The CDR3 region has the DNA TGTGCCAGCAGTTACGAGGGGATCACTGAAGCTTTCTTT. Its protein product is CASSYEGITEAFF.

This clonotype is classed as medium-sized (0.01 to 0.1%). The rearrangement joins TRBV6-2 or TRBV6-3 to TRBJ2-6, with D perhaps matching TRBD1 or TRBD2 (7 bases each). The V gene lost 7 bases and the J gene lost 0 bases, with 22 bases spanning the gap. Germline CDR1 reads MNHEY; CDR2 reads SVGEGT. This CDR3 spans 19 amino acids. The CDR3: CASTLKSGTDFSGANVLTF. The DNA for the CDR3 is TGTGCCAGCACCCTAAAAAGCGGGACAGACTTCTCTGGGGCCAACGTCCTGACTTTC.

Worth noting for this clonotype: This likely comes from a read error, as the CDR3 has no conserved phenylalanine or tryptophan at its end. The J gene is TRBJ1-5, the V gene TRBV6-1, with D unresolved. CDR1 MNHNS and CDR2 SASEGT come from the germline V gene. Between the trimmed V and J ends, which lost 11 bases and 0 bases, there was a span of 14 bases. This CDR3 has 14 amino acids. CDR3 sequence: CASQRVDSNQPQHL. In DNA, the CDR3 is TGTGCCTCCCAAAGGGTCGATAGCAATCAGCCCCAGCATCTT.

This clonotype was counted between two and nine times. This chain links TRBV6-6 with TRBJ2-7; TRBD2 matches at 9 bases. Germline CDR1 MNHNY, CDR2 SVGAGI (reference sequence). There are 16 residues in the CDR3. Germline trimming cut 2 bases from V and 0 bases from J; bases unmatched to any gene: 5. The CDR3 loop reads CASSYEASGNSYEQYF. DNA of the CDR3: TGTGCCAGCAGTTACGAGGCTAGCGGGAACTCCTACGAGCAGTACTTC.

The CDR3 reads CASSPGLGSNQPQHF. The CDR3 DNA is TGTGCCAGCAGTCCCGGTCTGGGCAGCAATCAGCCCCAGCATTTT. The V gene is TRBV27, the J gene TRBJ1-5, with no clear D. Germline values: CDR1 MNHEY, CDR2 SMNVEV (reference sequence). This CDR3 comprises 15 residues. V lost 5 bases, J lost 1 base, and 12 bases lay in between.

Judged by abundance, this clonotype is medium-sized. V usage is TRBV5-6 and J usage is TRBJ2-3; possibly TRBD2 for D (6 bases). Germline V gives CDR1 SGHDT, CDR2 YYEEEE. The CDR3 is 16 residues long. Trimming took 0 bases from V and 2 from J, leaving 13 bases between them. The CDR3 spells CASSLEKRVDTDTQYF. Here the CDR3 DNA reads TGTGCCAGCAGCTTGGAGAAGCGGGTCGACACAGATACGCAGTATTTT.

This clonotype is judged medium-sized (0.01 to 0.1%). The genes are TRBV30 and TRBJ1-4; D possibly corresponds to TRBD1 (5 bases). Germline V gives CDR1 GTSNPN, CDR2 SVGIG (reference sequence). CDR3 length equals 15 residues. Trimming took off 0 bases at V and 5 bases at J, with 13 bases between the two ends. In DNA, the CDR3 is TGTGCCTGGAGTGTACACGGGACGGAGAATGAAAAACTGTTTTTT. It translates to CAWSVHGTENEKLFF. The variable domain in full, completed from reference TRBV30 and TRBJ1-4, reads SQTIHQWPATLVQPVGSPLSLECTVEGTSNPNLYWYRQAAGRGLQLLFYSVGIGQISSEVPQNLSASRPQDRQFILSSKKLLLSDSGFYLCAWSVHGTENEKLFFGSGTQLSVL.

V gene TRBV7-9 combines with J gene TRBJ2-7; possible D gene TRBD2, 5 bases. This CDR3 comprises 15 residues. From germline, CDR1 is SEHNR and CDR2 FQNEAQ (reference sequence). V lost 5 bases, J lost 3 bases, and 17 bases lay in between. The CDR3, as DNA: TGTGCCAGCAGCCAAAGGGCCGGGATACTCTACGAGCAGTACTTC. It yields the protein CASSQRAGILYEQYF.

The chain couples TRBV14 to TRBJ2-7, with D possibly called TRBD1 or TRBD2 (5 bases each). The germline V and J ends were trimmed by 4 bases and 9 bases, with 19 bases remaining between them. Germline V gene data show CDR1 as SGHDN and CDR2 as FVKESK. The CDR3 contains 14 residues. The CDR3 DNA sequence: TGTGCCAGCAGCCTTACCGGGGCGGAATATGGGCAGTACTTC. It codes for CASSLTGAEYGQYF.

The V gene is TRBV5-1, the J gene TRBJ1-2; 7 bases agree with TRBD1. Losses at the gene ends were 4 bases for V and 6 bases for J; bases not matched to a gene: 6. From germline, CDR1 is SGHRS and CDR2 YFSETQ. This CDR3 spans 13 amino acids. Written as DNA, the CDR3 is TGCGCCAGCAGCACGGAGGGGGCGGATGGCTACACCTTC. This encodes CASSTEGADGYTF.

V is TRBV6-4 and J is TRBJ2-5, with TRBD2 matching 8 bases. The CDR3 totals 15 residues. Germline CDR1 reads MRHNA; CDR2 reads SNTAGT. Trimming cost V 3 bases and J 4 bases; bases outside gene matches: 7. The CDR3 loop is CASSESTGGPETQYF. DNA of the CDR3: TGTGCCAGCAGTGAATCTACGGGAGGGCCAGAGACCCAGTACTTC.

This clonotype was seen only a few times. The gene calls are TRBV7-4 and TRBJ2-7; D ambiguous. Germline V gene data show CDR1 as SGHVT and CDR2 as SQSDAQ. The CDR3 loop spans 13 amino acids. Trimming pared 5 bases from V and 2 bases from J, leaving 10 bases between. The CDR3 nucleotides are TGTGCCAGCAGCCCCCAAGGTCCCTACGAGCAGTACTTC. Residues: CASSPQGPYEQYF.